This T cell receptor beta chain was documented in a study of blood T cell repertoires in COVID-19. Study-wide context: Sites in the United States, Italy and Spain provided acute and convalescent COVID-19 samples. The analysed material was cDNA or gDNA that came from T cells, B-cell-depleted T cells, or PBMCs.

Original processing methods: Counts of nucleated cells, estimated from reference gene primer amplification, were obtained. The table came from immunoSEQ multiplex PCR; TCRdb's copy has only in-frame clones and leaves some out. The V and J calls and clone size are taken from that table; D and trimming were inferred from the DNA. The data contain 200,000 to 250,000 clones, approximately 86% of them singletons. The length of the CDR3 is 15 residues. V shed 1 base and J 5 bases; nucleotides not matched to a gene: 5. From germline, CDR1 is LGHDT and CDR2 YNNKEL (reference sequence). Sequences were obtained from peripheral blood. This sequence joins TRBV3-1 (or the pseudogene TRBV3-2) and TRBJ1-2; 9 bases map to TRBD1. The source is a woman in her thirties who had recovered from COVID-19. The DNA of the CDR3 is TGTGCCAGCAGCCAAGGGACAGGGGCGGAATATGGCTACACCTTC. It specifies CASSQGTGAEYGYTF.